Listed below are T cell receptor beta chains from one sample, sequenced in a study of T cells in placental villitis. Only in-frame clones appear in the TCRdb table, and some are missing; sequencing was by immunoSEQ multiplex PCR. The table has 2,500 to 4,000 clones, under 80% seen once. Sequencing used placental tissue containing maternal and fetal cells. These receptors were taken from a human patient with infectious villitis; the placental T cells may come from both mother and fetus. The CDR3 runs from the conserved cysteine through the conserved F or W. D genes are given only for firm matches. Expanded clones get a size class; other rows say once, few or many, or leave the size out.

size	V	J	D	DNA	CDR3
-	TRBV11-2	TRBJ1-4	-	TGTGCCAGCAGCAGCGAGCGTGGGGCGAATGAAAAACTGTTTTTT	CASSSERGANEKLFF
-	TRBV10-1	TRBJ2-1	-	TGCGCCAGCAGTGTGGACTTAACCAATGAGCAGTTCTTC	CASSVDLTNEQFF
-	TRBV5-6	TRBJ1-4	TRBD1	TGTGCCAGCAGCTCAGGTGGACAGGGACGAAATGAAAAACTGTTTTTT	CASSSGGQGRNEKLFF
-	TRBV19	TRBJ1-1	-	TGTGCCAGTATTGTAGGGGAAACTGAAGCTTTCTTT	CASIVGETEAFF
-	TRBV29-1	TRBJ1-4	TRBD1	TGCAGCGTCCGCGGGACAGGGGACGAAAAACTGTTTTTT	CSVRGTGDEKLFF
once	TRBV12-2	TRBJ2-1	-	TGTGCAAGTCGCTTAGCACCGATGGCGGGGGGGCCTTACAATGAGCAGTTCTTC	CASRLAPMAGGPYNEQFF
-	TRBV19	TRBJ1-5	TRBD1	TGTGCCAGTAGTATTCTTACAGGGGGCTATATCGATCAGCCCCAGCATTTT	CASSILTGGYIDQPQHF
-	TRBV9	TRBJ2-5	TRBD2	TGTGCCAGCAGCCCGGGACTAGCGGGGGGGCAAGAGACCCAGTACTTC	CASSPGLAGGQETQYF
-	TRBV7-6	TRBJ1-5	-	TGTGCCAGCAGCTTCGATCAGCCCCAGCATTTT	CASSFDQPQHF
-	TRBV27	TRBJ1-5	TRBD1	TGTGCCAGCAGTTGGACAGGGGTTCAGCCCCAGCATTTT	CASSWTGVQPQHF
-	TRBV28	TRBJ2-1	TRBD1	TGTGCCAGCAGGACAGGGGGCTACAATGAGCAGTTCTTC	CASRTGGYNEQFF
-	TRBV2	TRBJ2-7	-	TGTGCCAGCAGGCCAGGGGAGGCAGAAGAGGCCTACGAGCAGTACTTC	CASRPGEAEEAYEQYF
once	TRBV7-9	TRBJ2-2	-	TGTGCCAGCAGCTTAGGTCCTGTGGGACCTAAGTCCGGGGAGCTGTTTTTT	CASSLGPVGPKSGELFF
-	TRBV28	TRBJ2-3	TRBD2	TGTGCCAGCAGTTTACTAGCGGGAGGGATCAACACAGATACGCAGTATTTT	CASSLLAGGINTDTQYF
-	TRBV5-6	TRBJ1-1	-	TGTGCCAGCCGGCTTCGAAGGGCTGGGGATAAGAACACTGAAGCTTTCTTT	CASRLRRAGDKNTEAFF
-	TRBV3-1/TRBV3-2	TRBJ2-7	-	TGTGCCAGCAGCCCGAGAGGTCCGCTAGCGTTATACGAGCAGTACTTC	CASSPRGPLALYEQYF
-	TRBV21-1	TRBJ2-3	-	TGTGCCAGCAGCAATCGGTCTAGCGGGGGAGATACGCAGTATTTT	CASSNRSSGGDTQYF
-	TRBV29-1	TRBJ2-2	TRBD1	TGCAGCGTTGCTACGGGACAGGGCCCCCGCAACACCGGGGAGCTGTTTTTT	CSVATGQGPRNTGELFF
few	TRBV6-1	TRBJ1-2	-	TGTGCCAGCAGTGACGGGCAGGGATATGGCTACACCTTC	CASSDGQGYGYTF
few	TRBV7-9	TRBJ2-7	TRBD2	TGTGCCAGCAACAAAGCGGGAGGCTCCACCTACGAGCAGTACTTC	CASNKAGGSTYEQYF
-	TRBV19	TRBJ1-2	TRBD1	TGTGCCAGTAGTATGGCGGGACAGAACTATGGCTACACCTTC	CASSMAGQNYGYTF
-	TRBV9	TRBJ1-1	-	TGTGCCAGCAGCGTGGACGTACTTGTCCCTGAAGCTTTCTTT	CASSVDVLVPEAFF
-	TRBV29-1	TRBJ1-1	-	TGCAGCGTCCCAAGGGGGGCCTGGGACACTGAAGCTTTCTTT	CSVPRGAWDTEAFF
-	TRBV5-4	TRBJ1-2	-	TGTGCCAGCAGCTTGGTGACCCCCAGGGCGGGAGGCTACACCTTC	CASSLVTPRAGGYTF
-	TRBV6-5	TRBJ2-2	TRBD1	TGTGCCAGCAGTCACAGGGGGCTTGACACCGGGGAGCTGTTTTTT	CASSHRGLDTGELFF
-	TRBV6-4	TRBJ2-3	TRBD2	TGTGCCAGCAGTCGGGACTATACAGATACGCAGTATTTT	CASSRDYTDTQYF
-	TRBV9	TRBJ1-6	TRBD1	TGTGCCAGCAGCCCCAGACAGGGACGATCACCCCTCCACTTT	CASSPRQGRSPLHF
-	TRBV7-3	TRBJ1-1	-	TGTGCCAGCAGCTTAACTCGACTCCCCAGCTCAGATTCTGAAGCTTTCTTT	CASSLTRLPSSDSEAFF
-	TRBV6-5	TRBJ1-2	-	TGTGCCAGCAGTTACGGGGGGGCTGGCTACACCTTC	CASSYGGAGYTF
-	TRBV19	TRBJ2-1	TRBD1	TGTGCCAGTAGTATAGGGGGGACAGGGGGCAATGAGCAGTTCTTC	CASSIGGTGGNEQFF
-	TRBV18	TRBJ1-2	TRBD1	TGTGCCAGCTCACCGGACAGGGGTGGCTACACCTTC	CASSPDRGGYTF
-	TRBV11-3	TRBJ2-6	-	TGTGCCAGCAGCTTAGAATATGGTTTAGAGGGCATTAGCTCTGGGGCCAACGTCCTGACTTTC	CASSLEYGLEGISSGANVLTF
-	TRBV7-6	TRBJ2-7	-	TGTGCCAGCAGCCTGGGACAACACTACGAGCAGTACTTC	CASSLGQHYEQYF
-	TRBV9	TRBJ1-2	TRBD1	TGTGCCAGCAGCGAGTGGGGACAGGGGGCAGGTGGCTACACCTTC	CASSEWGQGAGGYTF
few	TRBV19	TRBJ1-6	-	TGTGCCAGTAATTTGGGTCCCTCCTATAATTCACCCCTCCACTTT	CASNLGPSYNSPLHF
-	TRBV28	TRBJ2-1	TRBD2	TGTGCTAGCAGGAGCGGGGGCCCAATCAATGAGCAGTTCTTC	CASRSGGPINEQFF
few	TRBV19	TRBJ1-1	TRBD1	TGTGCCAGTAGTATGGGACAGGGGAACACTGAAGCTTTCTTT	CASSMGQGNTEAFF
-	TRBV3-1/TRBV3-2	TRBJ2-4	-	TGTGCCAGCAGCCAAGATCGAGCCTCCCTAGCCAAAAACATTCAGTACTTC	CASSQDRASLAKNIQYF
-	TRBV21-1	TRBJ2-3	-	TGTGCCAGCAGCTTAAGACAGGGGGATTATTTT	CASSLRQGDYF
few	TRBV6-1	TRBJ2-7	-	TGTGCCAGCAGTGATATTCAGGGGCTTGCCTACGAGCAGTACTTC	CASSDIQGLAYEQYF
-	TRBV15	TRBJ2-3	TRBD1	TGTGCCACCAGCAAAGACAGGGGGCGGGCTACAGATACGCAGTATTTT	CATSKDRGRATDTQYF
-	TRBV27	TRBJ1-6	-	TGTGCCAGCAGTTTAATGGGACTGACTAATTCACCCCTCCACTTT	CASSLMGLTNSPLHF
-	TRBV6-6	TRBJ2-5	-	TGTGTCAGCAGTTCTTTCCCGCTAGCCCGGGAGACCCAGTACTTC	CVSSSFPLARETQYF
few	TRBV6-5	TRBJ2-2	-	TGTGCCAGCAGTTACTCAAACACCGGGGAGCTGTTTTTT	CASSYSNTGELFF
-	TRBV7-6	TRBJ1-5	-	TGTGCCAGCAGCTTACCCAATCAGCCCCAACATTTT	CASSLPNQPQHF
-	TRBV9	TRBJ1-3	-	TGTGCCAGCAGCGCTTCAGGGACGCCTGGAAACACCATATATTTT	CASSASGTPGNTIYF